What follows describes a single T cell receptor (beta chain). The antigen remains unidentified. The source of the sample is a study of CD8 T cells in Susac syndrome. Study at large: At the time their blood was drawn, patients with Susac syndrome were either therapy-naive, on corticosteroids (with some of them also receiving intravenous immunoglobulin), or on intravenous immunoglobulin alone. Whole-study findings and limits: Clonal expansion of Susac CD8+ cells peaked in TEMRA cells, and it also peaked in active patients.

After extraction with the RNeasy kit, about 0.5 to 1 ug of the RNA was reverse transcribed using random hexamers. Multiplex PCR with immunoSEQ amplified the TCR beta CDR3 across 54 Vbeta and 13 Jbeta. TCRdb reprocessed the immunoSEQ multiplex PCR reads via MiXCR and lists one record per CDR3 protein. The sample includes more than 70,000 distinct CDR3 sequences, 94% of them seen just once. This CDR3 region has 13 residues. Germline V lookup: CDR1 SGDLS, CDR2 YYNGEE. The germline V and J ends were trimmed by 3 bases and 1 base, with 7 bases remaining between them. The sequenced sample consisted of CD8+ T cells from PBMCs. The origin of this receptor is a human donor with Susac syndrome. The chain is built from TRBV9 and TRBJ1-1; TRBD1 is a possible D gene (6 bases). In nucleotides, the CDR3 is TGTGCCAGCAGCGAGACAGGGAACACTGAAGCTTTCTTT. This encodes CASSETGNTEAFF.